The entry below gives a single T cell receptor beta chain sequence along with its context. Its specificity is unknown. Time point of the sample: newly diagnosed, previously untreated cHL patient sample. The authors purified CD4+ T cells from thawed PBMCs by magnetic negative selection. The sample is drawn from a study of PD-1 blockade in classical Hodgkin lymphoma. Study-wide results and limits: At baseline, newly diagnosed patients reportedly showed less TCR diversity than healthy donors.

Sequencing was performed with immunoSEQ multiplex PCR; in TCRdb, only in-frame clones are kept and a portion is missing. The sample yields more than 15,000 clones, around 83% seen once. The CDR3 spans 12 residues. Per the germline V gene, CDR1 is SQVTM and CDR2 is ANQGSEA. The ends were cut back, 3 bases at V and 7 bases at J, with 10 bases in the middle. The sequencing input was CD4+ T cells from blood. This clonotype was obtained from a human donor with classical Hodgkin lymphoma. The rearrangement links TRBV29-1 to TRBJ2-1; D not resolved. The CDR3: CSVEATTNEQFF. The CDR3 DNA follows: TGCAGCGTTGAGGCCACAACGAATGAGCAGTTCTTC.